This is a list of T cell receptor beta chains from one sample in a study of T cell repertoires in cytomegalovirus infection. Antigens for these TCRs are unknown. Each CDR3 protein is one row after TCRdb ran MiXCR on the reads. The table has about 110,000 distinct CDR3 sequences, 9.5% to 13% seen once. Sequenced sample: PBMCs, sequenced either directly or after in vitro stimulation (not recorded which). Receptors were obtained from a human donor in good health (CMV status not recorded). Some clones in this sample may be carry-over from other donors' samples. Both conserved end residues are part of each CDR3. Fields, in order: J gene, D gene, V gene, clone size, CDR3 DNA, CDR3 protein. D genes are given only for firm matches. Clone sizes are given selectively: once, few, many, or a class where the clone is expanded.

J: TRBJ1-3
D: NA
V: TRBV7-2
size: many
DNA: TGTGCCAGCAGCCGGGGGCCCTCTGGAAACACCATATATTTT
CDR3: CASSRGPSGNTIYF

J: TRBJ1-2
D: NA
V: TRBV10-3
size: many
DNA: TGTGCCATCAGTACCAGGTCGGGCAACGGCTACACCTTC
CDR3: CAISTRSGNGYTF

J: TRBJ2-2
D: NA
V: TRBV4-3
size: few
DNA: TGCGCCAGCAGCCAAGCGCAGGGTAGCACCGGGGAGCTGTTTTTT
CDR3: CASSQAQGSTGELFF

J: TRBJ1-5
D: NA
V: TRBV10-2
size: few
DNA: TGCGCCAGCAGTGAAAGCTTCCAACCCCAGCATTTT
CDR3: CASSESFQPQHF

J: TRBJ1-1
D: NA
V: TRBV27
size: many
DNA: TGTGCCAGCACGGCATGGGGTCCGGGGGGGACTGAAGCTTTCTTT
CDR3: CASTAWGPGGTEAFF

J: TRBJ1-4
D: TRBD1
V: TRBV29-1
size: many
DNA: TGCAGCGCAACTGGACAGGGCAATGAAAAACTGTTTTTT
CDR3: CSATGQGNEKLFF

J: TRBJ1-1
D: NA
V: TRBV11-3
size: NA
DNA: TGTGCCAGCAGCTTATATCGGGACTCAAACACTGAAGCTTTCTTT
CDR3: CASSLYRDSNTEAFF

J: TRBJ2-7
D: TRBD2
V: TRBV6-6
size: many
DNA: TGTGCCAGCAGTGTTAGCGGGAGTAGAACCTACGAGCAGTACTTC
CDR3: CASSVSGSRTYEQYF

J: TRBJ2-7
D: NA
V: TRBV7-2
size: many
DNA: TGTGCCAGCAGCTTTACAGGGTCCTACGAGCAGTACTTC
CDR3: CASSFTGSYEQYF

J: TRBJ2-3
D: NA
V: TRBV7-8
size: many
DNA: TGTGCCAGCAGCTTACACGGACCCAGCACAGATACGCAGTATTTT
CDR3: CASSLHGPSTDTQYF

J: TRBJ2-1
D: NA
V: TRBV5-1
size: NA
DNA: TGCGCCAGCAGCACGGAGCCCGGCGAGTACAATGAGCAGTTCTTC
CDR3: CASSTEPGEYNEQFF